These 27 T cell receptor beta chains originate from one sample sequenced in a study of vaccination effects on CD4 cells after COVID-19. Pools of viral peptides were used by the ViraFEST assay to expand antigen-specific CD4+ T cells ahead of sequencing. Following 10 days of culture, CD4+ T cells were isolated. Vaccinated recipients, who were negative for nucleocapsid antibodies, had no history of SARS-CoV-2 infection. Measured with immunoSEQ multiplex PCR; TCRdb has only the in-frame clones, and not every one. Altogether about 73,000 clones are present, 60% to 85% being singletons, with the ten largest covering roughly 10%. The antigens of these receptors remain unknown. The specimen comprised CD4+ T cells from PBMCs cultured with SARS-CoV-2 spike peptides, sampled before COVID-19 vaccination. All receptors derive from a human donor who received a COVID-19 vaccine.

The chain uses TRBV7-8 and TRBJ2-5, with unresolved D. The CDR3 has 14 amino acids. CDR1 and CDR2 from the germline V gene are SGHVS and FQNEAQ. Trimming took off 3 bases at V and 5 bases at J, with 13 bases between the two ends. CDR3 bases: TGTGCCAGCAGCTTTGATCTCTTCGAGGAGACCCAGTACTTC. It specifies CASSFDLFEETQYF.

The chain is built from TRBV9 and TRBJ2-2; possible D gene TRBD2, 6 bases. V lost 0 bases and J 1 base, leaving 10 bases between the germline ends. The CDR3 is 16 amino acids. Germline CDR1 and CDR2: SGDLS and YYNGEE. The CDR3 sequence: CASSVGGLMNTGELFF. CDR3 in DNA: TGTGCCAGCAGCGTAGGGGGACTTATGAACACCGGGGAGCTGTTTTTT.

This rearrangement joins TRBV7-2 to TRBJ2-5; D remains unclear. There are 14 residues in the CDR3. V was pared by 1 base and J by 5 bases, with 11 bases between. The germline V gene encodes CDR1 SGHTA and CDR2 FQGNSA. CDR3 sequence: CASSLDLGWETQYF. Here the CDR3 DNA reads TGTGCCAGCAGCTTAGACTTGGGGTGGGAGACCCAGTACTTC.

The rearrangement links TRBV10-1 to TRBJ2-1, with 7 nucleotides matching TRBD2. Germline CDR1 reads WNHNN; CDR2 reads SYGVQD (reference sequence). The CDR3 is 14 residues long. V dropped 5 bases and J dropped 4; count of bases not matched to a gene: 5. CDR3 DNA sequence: TGCGCCAGCAGTAACGGGGGGTCATACAATGAGCAGTTCTTC. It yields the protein CASSNGGSYNEQFF.

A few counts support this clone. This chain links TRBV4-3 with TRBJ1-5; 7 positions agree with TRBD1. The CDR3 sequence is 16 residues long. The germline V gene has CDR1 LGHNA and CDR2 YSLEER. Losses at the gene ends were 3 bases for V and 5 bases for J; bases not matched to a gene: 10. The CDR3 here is CASSQVLTGDDQPQHF. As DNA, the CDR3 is TGCGCCAGCAGCCAGGTACTAACAGGGGACGATCAGCCCCAGCATTTT.

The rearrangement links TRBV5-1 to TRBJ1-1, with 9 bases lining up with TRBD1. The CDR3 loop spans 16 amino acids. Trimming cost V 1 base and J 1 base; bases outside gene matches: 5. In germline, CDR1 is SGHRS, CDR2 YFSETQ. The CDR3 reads CASSLTGGVGNTEAFF. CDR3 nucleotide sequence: TGCGCCAGCAGCTTGACAGGGGGCGTGGGGAACACTGAAGCTTTCTTT. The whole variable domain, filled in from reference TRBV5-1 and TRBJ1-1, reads KAGVTQTPRYLIKTRGQQVTLSCSPISGHRSVSWYQQTPGQGLQFLFEYFSETQRNKGNFPGRFSGRQFSNSRSEMNVSTLELGDSALYLCASSLTGGVGNTEAFFGQGTRLTVV.

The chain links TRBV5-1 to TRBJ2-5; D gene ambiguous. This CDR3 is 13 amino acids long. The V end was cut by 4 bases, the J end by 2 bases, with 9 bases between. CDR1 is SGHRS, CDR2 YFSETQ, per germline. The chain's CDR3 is CASSKGSQETQYF. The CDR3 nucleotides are TGCGCCAGCAGCAAAGGGTCACAAGAGACCCAGTACTTC. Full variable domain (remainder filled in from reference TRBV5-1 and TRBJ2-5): KAGVTQTPRYLIKTRGQQVTLSCSPISGHRSVSWYQQTPGQGLQFLFEYFSETQRNKGNFPGRFSGRQFSNSRSEMNVSTLELGDSALYLCASSKGSQETQYFGPGTRLLVL.

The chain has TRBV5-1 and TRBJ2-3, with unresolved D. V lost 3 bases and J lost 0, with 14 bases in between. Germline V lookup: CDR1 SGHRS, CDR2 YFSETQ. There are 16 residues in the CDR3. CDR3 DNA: TGCGCCAGCAGCTACGCAACTTTCTCTAGCACAGATACGCAGTATTTT. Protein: CASSYATFSSTDTQYF.

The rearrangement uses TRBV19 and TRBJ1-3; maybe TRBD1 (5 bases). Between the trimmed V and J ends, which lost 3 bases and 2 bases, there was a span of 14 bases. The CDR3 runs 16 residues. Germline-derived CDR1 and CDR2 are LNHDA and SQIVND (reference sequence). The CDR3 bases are TGTGCCAGTAGTATTGGTGAGGGGTTACCTGGAAACACCATATATTTT. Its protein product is CASSIGEGLPGNTIYF.

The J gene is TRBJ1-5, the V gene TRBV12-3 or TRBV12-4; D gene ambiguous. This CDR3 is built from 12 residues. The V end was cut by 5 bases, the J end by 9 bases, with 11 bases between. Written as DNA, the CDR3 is TGTGCCAGCAGTCCGTCCCGTCTGCCCCAGCATTTT. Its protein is CASSPSRLPQHF.

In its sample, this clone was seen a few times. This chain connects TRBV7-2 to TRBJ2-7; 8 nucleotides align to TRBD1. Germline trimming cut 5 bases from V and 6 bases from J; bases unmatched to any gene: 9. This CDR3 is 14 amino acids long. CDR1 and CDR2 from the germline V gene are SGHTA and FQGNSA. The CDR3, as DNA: TGTGCCAGCAGCCCCCGGACAGGGATGGGCGAGCAGTACGTC. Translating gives CASSPRTGMGEQYV.

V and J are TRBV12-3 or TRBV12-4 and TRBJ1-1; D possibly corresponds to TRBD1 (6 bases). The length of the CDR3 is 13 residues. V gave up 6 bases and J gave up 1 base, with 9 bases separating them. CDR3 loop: CASSGTPNTEAFF. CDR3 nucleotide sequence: TGTGCCAGCAGCGGGACACCGAACACTGAAGCTTTCTTT.

The CDR3 DNA is TGTGCCAGCACCTCCTCGGGGAATGAAAAACTGTTTTTT. It is translated as CASTSSGNEKLFF. This chain connects TRBV28 to TRBJ1-4; no clear D gene. This CDR3 has 13 amino acids. Germline loops: CDR1 MDHEN, CDR2 SYDVKM. Trimming took off 7 bases at V and 5 bases at J, with 11 bases between the two ends. The entire variable domain, with the rest obtained from reference TRBV28 and TRBJ1-4, is as follows: DVKVTQSSRYLVKRTGEKVFLECVQDMDHENMFWYRQDPGLGLRLIYFSYDVKMKEKGDIPEGYSVSREKKERFSLILESASTNQTSMYLCASTSSGNEKLFFGSGTQLSVL.

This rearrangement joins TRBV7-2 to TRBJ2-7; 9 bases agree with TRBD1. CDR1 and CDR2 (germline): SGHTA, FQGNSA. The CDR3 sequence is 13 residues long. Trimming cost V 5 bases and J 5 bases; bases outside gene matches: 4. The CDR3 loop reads CASSPRTGDEQYV. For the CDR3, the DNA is TGTGCCAGCAGCCCAAGGACAGGGGACGAGCAGTACGTC.

The CDR3 here is CASSFTGTGGFNEQFF. The CDR3 DNA reads as TGCGCCAGCAGCTTTACCGGGACAGGGGGCTTCAATGAGCAGTTCTTC. The genes are TRBV5-1 and TRBJ2-1, with TRBD1 matching 12 bases. The ends lost 2 bases at V and 6 bases at J; junction bases unmatched: 6. The CDR3 is 16 residues long. Germline-derived CDR1 and CDR2 are SGHRS and YFSETQ. The full variable domain, completed using reference TRBV5-1 and TRBJ2-1, is KAGVTQTPRYLIKTRGQQVTLSCSPISGHRSVSWYQQTPGQGLQFLFEYFSETQRNKGNFPGRFSGRQFSNSRSEMNVSTLELGDSALYLCASSFTGTGGFNEQFFGPGTRLTVL.

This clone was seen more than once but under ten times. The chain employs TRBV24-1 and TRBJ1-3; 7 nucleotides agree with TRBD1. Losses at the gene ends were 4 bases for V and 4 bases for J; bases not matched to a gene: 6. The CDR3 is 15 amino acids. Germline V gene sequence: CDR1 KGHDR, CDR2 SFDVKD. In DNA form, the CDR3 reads TGTGCCACCAGTGACCCCCGGGACAGCGGAAACACCATATATTTT. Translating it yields CATSDPRDSGNTIYF.

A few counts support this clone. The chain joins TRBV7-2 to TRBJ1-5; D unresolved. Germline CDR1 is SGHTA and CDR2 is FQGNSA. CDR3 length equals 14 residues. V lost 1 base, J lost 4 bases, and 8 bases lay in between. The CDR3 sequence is CASSLVSGNQPQHF. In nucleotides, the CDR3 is TGTGCCAGCAGCTTAGTCAGCGGGAATCAGCCCCAGCATTTT.

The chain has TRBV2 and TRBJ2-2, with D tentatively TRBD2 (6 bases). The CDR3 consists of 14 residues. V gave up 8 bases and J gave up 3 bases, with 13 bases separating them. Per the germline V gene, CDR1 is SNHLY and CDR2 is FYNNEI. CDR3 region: CASGEPGDTGELFF. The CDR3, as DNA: TGTGCCAGCGGGGAACCGGGAGACACCGGGGAGCTGTTTTTT.

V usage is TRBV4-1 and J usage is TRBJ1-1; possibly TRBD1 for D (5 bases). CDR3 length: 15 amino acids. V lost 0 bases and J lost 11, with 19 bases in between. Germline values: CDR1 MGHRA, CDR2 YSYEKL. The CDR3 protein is CASSQDLGRGARAFF. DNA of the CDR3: TGCGCCAGCAGCCAAGATTTAGGGAGAGGGGCAAGGGCTTTCTTT.

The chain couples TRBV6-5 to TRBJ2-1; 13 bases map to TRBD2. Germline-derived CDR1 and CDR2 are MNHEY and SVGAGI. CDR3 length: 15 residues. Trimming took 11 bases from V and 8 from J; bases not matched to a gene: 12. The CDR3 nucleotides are TGTGCCTGCCGGAGAGGGACTAGCGGGGTTGATGAGCAGTTCTTC. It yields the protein CACRRGTSGVDEQFF.

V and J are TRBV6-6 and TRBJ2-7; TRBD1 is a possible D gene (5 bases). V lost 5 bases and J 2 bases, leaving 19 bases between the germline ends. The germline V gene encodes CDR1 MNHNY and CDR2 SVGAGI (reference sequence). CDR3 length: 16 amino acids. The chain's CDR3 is CASSRSGQGLPYEQYV. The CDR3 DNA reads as TGTGCCAGCAGTCGGTCAGGACAAGGCCTCCCCTACGAGCAGTACGTC.

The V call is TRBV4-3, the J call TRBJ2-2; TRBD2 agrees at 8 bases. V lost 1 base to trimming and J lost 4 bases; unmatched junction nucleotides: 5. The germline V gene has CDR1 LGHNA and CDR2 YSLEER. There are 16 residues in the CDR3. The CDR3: CASSQAPGGGTGELFF. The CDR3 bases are TGCGCCAGCAGCCAAGCGCCCGGGGGGGGCACCGGGGAGCTGTTTTTT.

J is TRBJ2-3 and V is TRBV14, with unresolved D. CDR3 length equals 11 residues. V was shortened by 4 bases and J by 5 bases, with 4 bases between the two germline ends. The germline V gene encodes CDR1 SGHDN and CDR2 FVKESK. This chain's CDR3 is CASSLGDTQYF. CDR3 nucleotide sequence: TGTGCCAGCAGCCTCGGAGATACGCAGTATTTT.

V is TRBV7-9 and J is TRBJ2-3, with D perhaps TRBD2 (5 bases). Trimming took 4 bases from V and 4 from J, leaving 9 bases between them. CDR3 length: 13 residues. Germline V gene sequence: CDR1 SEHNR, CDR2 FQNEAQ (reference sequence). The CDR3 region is CASSYLASDTQYF. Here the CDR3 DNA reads TGTGCCAGCAGCTACCTAGCCTCAGATACGCAGTATTTT.

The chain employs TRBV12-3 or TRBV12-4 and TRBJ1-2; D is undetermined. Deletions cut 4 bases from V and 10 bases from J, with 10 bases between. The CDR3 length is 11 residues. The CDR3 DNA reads TGTGCCAGCAGTTACAGACAATCCTACACCTTC. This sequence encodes CASSYRQSYTF.

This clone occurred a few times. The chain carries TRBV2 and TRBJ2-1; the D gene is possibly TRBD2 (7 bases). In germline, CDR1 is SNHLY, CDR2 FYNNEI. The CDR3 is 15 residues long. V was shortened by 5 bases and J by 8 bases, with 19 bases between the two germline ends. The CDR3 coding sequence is TGTGCCAGCAGTAATGGTGGGGGGGCCCCCTATGAGCAGTTCTTC. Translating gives CASSNGGGAPYEQFF.

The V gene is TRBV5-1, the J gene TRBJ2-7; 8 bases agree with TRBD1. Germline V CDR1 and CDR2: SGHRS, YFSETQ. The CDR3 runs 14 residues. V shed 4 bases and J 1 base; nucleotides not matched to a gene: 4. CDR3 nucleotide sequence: TGCGCCAGCAGCCCCACAGGGGGATCCTACGAGCAGTACGTC. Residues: CASSPTGGSYEQYV.